Given below is one TCR beta chain in context. This specimen comes from a study of blood T cell repertoires in COVID-19. Study summary: The United States, Italy and Spain supplied acute and convalescent COVID-19 samples. The analysed material was cDNA or gDNA that came from T cells, B-cell-depleted T cells, or PBMCs.

This CDR3 spans 18 amino acids. Trimming took 4 bases from V and 6 from J, leaving 24 bases between them. Germline CDR1 and CDR2: LGHNA and YNFKEQ. Seattle patients were enrolled while actively infected and followed longitudinally. Sequenced by immunoSEQ multiplex PCR; TCRdb stores in-frame clones only, minus some. In the table there are around 310,000 clones, about nine tenths of which are singletons. The chain uses TRBV4-2 and TRBJ2-2; D possibly corresponds to TRBD1 (6 bases). This clonotype was obtained from a woman between 25 and 40 years old with COVID-19, enrolled during active disease. Sequenced: peripheral blood. Here the CDR3 DNA reads TGTGCCAGCAGCCCGGGACATTCCGTGTCAACTTATTCCGGGGAGCTGTTTTTT. The encoded protein is CASSPGHSVSTYSGELFF.